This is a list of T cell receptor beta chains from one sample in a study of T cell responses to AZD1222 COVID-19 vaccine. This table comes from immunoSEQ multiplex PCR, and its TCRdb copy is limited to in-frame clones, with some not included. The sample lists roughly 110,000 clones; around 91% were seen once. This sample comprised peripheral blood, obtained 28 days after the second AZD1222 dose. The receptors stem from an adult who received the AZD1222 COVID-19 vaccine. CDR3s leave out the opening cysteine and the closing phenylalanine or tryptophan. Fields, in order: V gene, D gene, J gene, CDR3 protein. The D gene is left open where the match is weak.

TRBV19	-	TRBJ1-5	ASSRQGNQPQH
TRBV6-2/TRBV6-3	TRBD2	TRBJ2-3	ASSYIRGGYDTQY
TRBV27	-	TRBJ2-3	ASSSPGAGPSTDTQY
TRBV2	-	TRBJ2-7	ASSLAGVEQY
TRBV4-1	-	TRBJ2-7	ASSPLDGTYEQY
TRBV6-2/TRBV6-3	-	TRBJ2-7	ASRPTGRRTTYEQY
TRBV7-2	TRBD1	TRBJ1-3	ASSSSRQGLGNTIY
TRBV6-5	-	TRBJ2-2	ASSLSGFTGELF
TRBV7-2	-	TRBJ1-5	ASSLQSGETQPQH
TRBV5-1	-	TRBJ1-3	ASSLEGWDSGNTIY
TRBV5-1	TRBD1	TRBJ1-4	ASSPGTGGARSEKLF
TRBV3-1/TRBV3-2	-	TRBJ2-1	ASSQDRLHNEQF
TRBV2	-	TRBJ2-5	ASSEALPGDLAEETQY
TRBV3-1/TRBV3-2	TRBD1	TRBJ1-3	ASSPIYRGEVNTIY
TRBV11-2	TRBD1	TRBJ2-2	ASSFGQGETGELF
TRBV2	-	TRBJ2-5	ASTRDIRETQY
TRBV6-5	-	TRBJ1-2	ASSYSPDDYGYT
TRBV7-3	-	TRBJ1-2	ASSLTGTGGYT
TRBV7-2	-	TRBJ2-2	ASSLHSTPNTGELF
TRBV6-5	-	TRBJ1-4	ATAFTVGFPEKLF
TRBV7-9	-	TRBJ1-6	ASSFSAREKGSPLH
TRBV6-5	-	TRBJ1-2	ASSYGTYGYT
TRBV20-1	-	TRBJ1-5	SASRQVGNQPQH
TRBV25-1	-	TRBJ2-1	ASSDGNSNEQF